This T cell receptor beta chain appears in the sequencing data of a study of blood T cell repertoires in COVID-19. At the level of the study: PBMCs, B-cell-depleted T cells, or T cells were the source of the cDNA or gDNA that made up the material.

CDR1 and CDR2 (germline): SGHTA, FQGNSA. The CDR3 is 19 amino acids. The J segment lost 0 bases and the V segment lost 5 bases, leaving 12 bases of the junction unmatched. The table came from immunoSEQ multiplex PCR; TCRdb's copy has only in-frame clones and leaves some out. The sample has approximately 360,000 clones, roughly four fifths seen once. This TCR was recovered from a woman aged 50 to 60 who had recovered from COVID-19. The chain couples TRBV7-2 to TRBJ2-3; 12 bases are shared with TRBD2. The sequencing input was PBMCs or T cells enriched from blood (not recorded which). In nucleotides, the CDR3 is TGTGCCAGCAGCGAGACTAGCGGGAGCTCTACTTCTAGCACAGATACGCAGTATTTT. This sequence encodes CASSETSGSSTSSTDTQYF.